This record looks at one TCR beta chain sequence and its context. This record belongs to a study of blood T cell repertoires in COVID-19. Whole-study context: Specimens from acute and convalescent COVID-19 originated in the United States, Italy and Spain.

The CDR3 runs 15 residues. Per the germline V gene, CDR1 is MDHEN and CDR2 is SYDVKM. V lost 4 bases and J lost 5; bases outside the gene matches: 10. Assignments of participants to cohorts depended upon their own reported clinical history. Before being deemed recovered, Cohort 3 donors had two negative PCRs, clearance, or symptom resolution. TCRdb's copy holds only in-frame clones and misses some; the assay was immunoSEQ multiplex PCR. There are about 350,000 clones in the sample; roughly 90% occur only once, and under 1.3% lies in the top ten. Sequencing was done on a sample of PBMCs or T cells enriched from blood (not recorded which). The chain links TRBV28 to TRBJ1-1, with 7 positions matching TRBD1. The TCR comes from a woman aged 25-40 years who had recovered from COVID-19. The CDR3 DNA sequence: TGTGCCAGCAGTTCGCACAGGGGCGTGTGGACTGAAGCTTTCTTT. It specifies CASSSHRGVWTEAFF.